This T cell receptor beta chain stems from a study of T cells in Graves' hyperthyroidism and ophthalmopathy. General observations from the study: The model's output predicted ophthalmopathy at a median of about 5.9 months prior to onset.

Amplified TCR beta CDR3 regions derived from RNA transcripts. The primer set for the first-round RT-PCR of the TCR CDR3 was HTBI. MiXCR, applied by TCRdb to the multiplex PCR reads, yields one record per CDR3 protein. The profile covers over 150,000 distinct CDR3 sequences, with approximately 16% appearing a single time and about 56% taken by the ten largest. Newly diagnosed patients aged 18 to 65 had hyperthyroidism of under 2 months' duration. This clonotype has a count of ten or more. Its matching antigen is unknown. The germline gives CDR1 DFQATT, CDR2 SNEGSKA (reference sequence). V dropped 1 base and J dropped 2; count of bases not matched to a gene: 11. This CDR3 has 17 amino acids.

The V call is TRBV20-1, the J call TRBJ2-5, with 9 bases fitting TRBD2. Sequencing used blood. This TCR was recovered from a woman between 45 and 60 years old with Graves' hyperthyroidism. The CDR3 is CSARGGSLAGFQETQYF. The CDR3 nucleotides read TGCAGTGCTAGAGGTGGTTCGCTAGCGGGATTTCAAGAGACCCAGTACTTC.